This T cell receptor (beta chain) was obtained from a study of T-cell reconstitution after alpha-beta-depleted transplantation in children. The study, taken as a whole, reports: Alpha-beta T cells present about two months after transplant were reported to originate from several hundred expanded graft clones. Recipient T cells and thymic progenitors that survived were the source of the high TCRbeta diversity seen at day 60 in some patients. From newly produced T cells came most of the T-cell counts and diversity one year after transplant.

Preparing the TCRbeta library involved the use of unique molecular identifiers. Each CDR3 protein gets one entry after TCRdb re-called the PCR reads with MiXCR. Of 600,000 to 800,000 distinct CDR3 sequences in the sample, over 10% were seen once. This clonotype has just a few counts. Its antigen is not identified. The CDR3 length is 11 residues. Looked up from germline, CDR1 is GTSNPN and CDR2 is SVGIG (reference sequence). V was shortened by 2 bases and J by 3 bases, with 4 bases between the two germline ends. V and J are TRBV30 and TRBJ1-1; D gene ambiguous. The clonotype originates from a girl aged 2 to 10 with congenital amegakaryocytic thrombocytopenia, due to receive a stem cell transplant. Sample: PBMCs, taken before TCRalphabeta/CD19-depleted stem cell transplant. Here the CDR3 DNA reads TGTGCCTGGAGTCGAGACACTGAAGCTTTCTTT. It specifies CAWSRDTEAFF.